What follows are 5 T cell receptor beta chains derived from one specimen sequenced in a study of blood T cell repertoires in COVID-19. The data were produced by immunoSEQ multiplex PCR, yet TCRdb's version contains in-frame clones alone and is incomplete. The sample holds 200,000 to 250,000 clones, 82% seen once. Sequences were obtained from PBMCs or T cells enriched from blood (not recorded which). Receptors were obtained from a woman aged 55-75 years who had recovered from COVID-19.

This chain uses TRBV27 with TRBJ2-7; TRBD2 is a possible D gene (5 bases). V lost 2 bases to trimming and J lost 4 bases, with 9 bases between them. CDR1 is MNHEY, CDR2 SMNVEV, per germline (reference sequence). This CDR3 contains 13 residues. In DNA form, the CDR3 reads TGTGCCAGCAGTTTAGGTCGGGAATACGAGCAGTACTTC. It translates to CASSLGREYEQYF.

The chain employs TRBV12-5 and TRBJ1-5; no clear D. This CDR3 has 17 residues. V gave up 0 bases and J gave up 0 bases, with 12 bases separating them. Germline CDR1 and CDR2: LGHNT and FRNRAP. CDR3 DNA: TGTGCTAGTGGTTTGGTACTTAGCACACATAGCAATCAGCCCCAGCATTTT. It codes for CASGLVLSTHSNQPQHF.

CDR3 bases: TGTGCTAGTGGTCCGACAGGGCCCTACGAGCAGTACTTC. Protein sequence: CASGPTGPYEQYF. This rearrangement joins TRBV12-5 to TRBJ2-7; 7 bases align to TRBD1. Germline V gives CDR1 LGHNT, CDR2 FRNRAP. V was clipped by 5 bases and J by 2 bases; unmatched bases: 3. This CDR3 has 13 amino acids.

This clone came up once. This sequence joins TRBV12-5 and TRBJ2-3, with D unclear. Germline V gives CDR1 LGHNT, CDR2 FRNRAP. Deletions cut 0 bases from V and 1 base from J, with 5 bases between. CDR3 length: 14 residues. The CDR3, as DNA: TGTGCTAGTGGTTTGGTACTGGGCACAGATACGCAGTATTTT. This codes for CASGLVLGTDTQYF.

The V and J genes are TRBV18 and TRBJ1-3, with a possible D match to TRBD1 (5 bases). The germline CDR1 and CDR2 sequences are KGHSH and LQKENI. The CDR3 is made up of 16 amino acids. The germline V and J ends were trimmed by 0 bases and 4 bases, with 13 bases remaining between them. The CDR3 spells CASSPPADSFGNTIYF. The CDR3 bases are TGTGCCAGCTCACCACCGGCTGACAGTTTCGGAAACACCATATATTTT.